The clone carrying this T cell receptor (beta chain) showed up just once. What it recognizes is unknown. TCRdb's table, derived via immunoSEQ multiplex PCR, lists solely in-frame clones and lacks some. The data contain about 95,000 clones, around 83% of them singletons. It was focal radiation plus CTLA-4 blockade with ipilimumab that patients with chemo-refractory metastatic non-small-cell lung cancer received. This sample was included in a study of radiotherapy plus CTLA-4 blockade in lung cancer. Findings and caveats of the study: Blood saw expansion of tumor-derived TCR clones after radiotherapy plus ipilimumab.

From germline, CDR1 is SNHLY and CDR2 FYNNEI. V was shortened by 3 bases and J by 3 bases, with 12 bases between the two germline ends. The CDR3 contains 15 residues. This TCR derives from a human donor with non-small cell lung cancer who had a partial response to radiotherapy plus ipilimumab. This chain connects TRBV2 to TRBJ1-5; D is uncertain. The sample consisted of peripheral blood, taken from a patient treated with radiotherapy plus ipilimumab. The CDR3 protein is CASSEYGAYNQPQHF. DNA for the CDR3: TGTGCCAGCAGTGAGTACGGAGCCTACAATCAGCCCCAGCATTTT.